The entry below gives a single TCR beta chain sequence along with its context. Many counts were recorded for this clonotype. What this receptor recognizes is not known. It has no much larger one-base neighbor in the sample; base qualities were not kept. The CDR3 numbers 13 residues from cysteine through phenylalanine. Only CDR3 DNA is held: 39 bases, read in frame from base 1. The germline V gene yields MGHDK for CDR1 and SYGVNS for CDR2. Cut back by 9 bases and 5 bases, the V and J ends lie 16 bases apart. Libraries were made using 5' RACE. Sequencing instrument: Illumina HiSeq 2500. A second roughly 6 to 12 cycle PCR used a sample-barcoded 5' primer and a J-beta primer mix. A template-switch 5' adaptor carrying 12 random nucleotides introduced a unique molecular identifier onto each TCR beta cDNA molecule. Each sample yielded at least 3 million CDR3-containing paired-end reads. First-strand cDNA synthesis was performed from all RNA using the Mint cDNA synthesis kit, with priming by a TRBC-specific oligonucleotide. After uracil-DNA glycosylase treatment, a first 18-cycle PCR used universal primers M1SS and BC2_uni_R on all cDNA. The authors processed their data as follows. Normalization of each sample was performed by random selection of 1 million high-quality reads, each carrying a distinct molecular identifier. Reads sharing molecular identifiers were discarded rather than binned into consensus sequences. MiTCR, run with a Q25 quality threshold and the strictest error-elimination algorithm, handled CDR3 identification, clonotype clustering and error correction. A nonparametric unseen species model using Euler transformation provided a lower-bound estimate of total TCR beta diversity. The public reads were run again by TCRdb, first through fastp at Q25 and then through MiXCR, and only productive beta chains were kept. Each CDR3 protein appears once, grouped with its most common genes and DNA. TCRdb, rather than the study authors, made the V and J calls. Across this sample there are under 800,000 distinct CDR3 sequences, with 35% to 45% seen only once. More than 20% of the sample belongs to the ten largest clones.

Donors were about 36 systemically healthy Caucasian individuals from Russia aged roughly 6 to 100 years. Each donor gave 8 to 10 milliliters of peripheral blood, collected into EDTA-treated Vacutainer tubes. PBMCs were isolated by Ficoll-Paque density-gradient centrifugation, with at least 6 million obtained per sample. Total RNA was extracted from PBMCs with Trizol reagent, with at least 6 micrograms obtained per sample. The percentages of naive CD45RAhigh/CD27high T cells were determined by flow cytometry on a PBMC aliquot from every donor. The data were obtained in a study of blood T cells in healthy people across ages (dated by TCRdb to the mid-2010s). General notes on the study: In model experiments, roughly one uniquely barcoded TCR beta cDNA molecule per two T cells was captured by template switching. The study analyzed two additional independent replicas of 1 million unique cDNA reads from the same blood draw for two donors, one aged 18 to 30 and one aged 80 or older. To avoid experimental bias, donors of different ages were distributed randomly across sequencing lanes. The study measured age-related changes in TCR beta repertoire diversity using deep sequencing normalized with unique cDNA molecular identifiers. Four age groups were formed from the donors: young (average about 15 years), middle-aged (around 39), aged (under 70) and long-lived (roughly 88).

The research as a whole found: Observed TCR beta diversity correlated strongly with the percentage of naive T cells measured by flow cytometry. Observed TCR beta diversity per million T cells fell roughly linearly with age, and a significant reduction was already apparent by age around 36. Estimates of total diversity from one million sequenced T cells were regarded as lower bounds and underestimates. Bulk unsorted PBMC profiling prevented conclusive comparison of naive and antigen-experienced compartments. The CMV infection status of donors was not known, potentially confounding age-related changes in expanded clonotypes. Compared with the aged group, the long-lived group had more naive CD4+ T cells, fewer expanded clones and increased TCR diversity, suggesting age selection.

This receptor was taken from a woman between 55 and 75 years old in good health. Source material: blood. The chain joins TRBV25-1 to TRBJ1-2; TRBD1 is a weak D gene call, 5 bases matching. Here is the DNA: TGTGCCAGTTCCTCGACAGAACTTTATGGCTACACCTTC. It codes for CASSSTELYGYTF.